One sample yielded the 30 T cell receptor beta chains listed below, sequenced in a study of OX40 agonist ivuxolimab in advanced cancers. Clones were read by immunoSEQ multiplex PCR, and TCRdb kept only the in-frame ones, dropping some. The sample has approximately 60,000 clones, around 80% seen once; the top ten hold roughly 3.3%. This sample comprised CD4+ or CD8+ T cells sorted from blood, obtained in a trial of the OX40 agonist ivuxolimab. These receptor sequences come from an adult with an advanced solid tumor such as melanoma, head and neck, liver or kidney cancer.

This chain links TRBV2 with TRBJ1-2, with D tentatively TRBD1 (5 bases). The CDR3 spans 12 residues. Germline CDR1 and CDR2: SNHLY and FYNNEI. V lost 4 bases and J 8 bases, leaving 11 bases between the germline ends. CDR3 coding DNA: TGTGCCAGCAGTGGCGGAGGGACCGGCTACACCTTC. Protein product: CASSGGGTGYTF. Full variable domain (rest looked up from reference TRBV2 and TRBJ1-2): EPEVTQTPSHQVTQMGQEVILRCVPISNHLYFYWYRQILGQKVEFLVSFYNNEISEKSEIFDDQFSVERPDGSNFTLKIRSTKLEDSAMYFCASSGGGTGYTFGSGTRLTVV.

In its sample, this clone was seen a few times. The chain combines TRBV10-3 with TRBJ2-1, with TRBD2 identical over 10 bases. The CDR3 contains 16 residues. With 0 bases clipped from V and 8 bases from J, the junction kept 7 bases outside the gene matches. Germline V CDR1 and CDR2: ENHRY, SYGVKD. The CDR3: CAISESSSGSRDEQFF. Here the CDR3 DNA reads TGTGCCATCAGTGAGTCCTCTAGCGGGAGTCGAGATGAGCAGTTCTTC.

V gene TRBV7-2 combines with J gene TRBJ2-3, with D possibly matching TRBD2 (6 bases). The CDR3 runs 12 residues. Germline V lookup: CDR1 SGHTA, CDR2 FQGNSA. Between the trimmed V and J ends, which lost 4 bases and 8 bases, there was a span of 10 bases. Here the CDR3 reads CASSSGGVTQYF. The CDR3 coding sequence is TGTGCCAGCAGCTCTGGCGGGGTTACGCAGTATTTT.

Here the CDR3 reads CASSPLGGVGEQFF. The DNA for the CDR3 is TGTGCCAGCTCACCACTAGGTGGGGTTGGTGAGCAGTTCTTC. V is TRBV18 and J is TRBJ2-1; no clear D gene. The CDR3 length is 14 residues. Germline lookup yields CDR1 KGHSH and CDR2 LQKENI. V lost 1 base, J lost 9 bases, and 13 bases lay in between.

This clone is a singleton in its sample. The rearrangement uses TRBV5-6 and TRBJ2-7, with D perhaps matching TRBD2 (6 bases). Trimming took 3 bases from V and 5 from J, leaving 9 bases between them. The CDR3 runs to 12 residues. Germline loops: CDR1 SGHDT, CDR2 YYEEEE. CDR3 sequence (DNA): TGTGCCAGCAGCTCAGGAGGGGACGAGCAGTACTTC. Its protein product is CASSSGGDEQYF.

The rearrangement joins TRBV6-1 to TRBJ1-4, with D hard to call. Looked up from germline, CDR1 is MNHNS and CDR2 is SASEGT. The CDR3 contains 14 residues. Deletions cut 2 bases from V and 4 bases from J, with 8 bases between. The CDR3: CASSERQFNEKLFF. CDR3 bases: TGTGCCAGCAGTGAACGGCAGTTTAATGAAAAACTGTTTTTT.

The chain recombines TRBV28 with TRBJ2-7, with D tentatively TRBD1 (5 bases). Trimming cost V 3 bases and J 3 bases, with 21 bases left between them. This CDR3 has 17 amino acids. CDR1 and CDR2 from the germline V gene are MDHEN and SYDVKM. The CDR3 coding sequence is TGTGCCAGCAGTTTGGCCGGGTTTCATCTAAGGGGCTACGAGCAGTACTTC. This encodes CASSLAGFHLRGYEQYF.

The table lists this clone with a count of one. CDR3 amino acids: CSVGGTGELFF. The CDR3 DNA reads as TGCAGCGTTGGAGGCACCGGGGAGCTGTTTTTT. V and J are TRBV29-1 and TRBJ2-2, with D unclear. CDR3 length: 11 residues. Germline values: CDR1 SQVTM, CDR2 ANQGSEA. V was pared by 4 bases and J by 4 bases, with 4 bases between.

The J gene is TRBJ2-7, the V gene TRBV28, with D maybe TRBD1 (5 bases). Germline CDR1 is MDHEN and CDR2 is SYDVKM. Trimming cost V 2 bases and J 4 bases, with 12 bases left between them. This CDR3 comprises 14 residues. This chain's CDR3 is CASSLQGLLYEQYF. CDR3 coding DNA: TGTGCCAGCAGTTTACAGGGCCTCTTATACGAGCAGTACTTC.

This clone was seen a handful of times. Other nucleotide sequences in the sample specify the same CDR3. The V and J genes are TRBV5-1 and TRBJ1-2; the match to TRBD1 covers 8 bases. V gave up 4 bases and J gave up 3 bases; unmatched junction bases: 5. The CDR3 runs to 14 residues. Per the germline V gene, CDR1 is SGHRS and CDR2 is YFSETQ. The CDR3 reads CASSPGQGDYGYTF. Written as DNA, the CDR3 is TGCGCCAGCAGCCCCGGACAGGGTGACTATGGCTACACCTTC.

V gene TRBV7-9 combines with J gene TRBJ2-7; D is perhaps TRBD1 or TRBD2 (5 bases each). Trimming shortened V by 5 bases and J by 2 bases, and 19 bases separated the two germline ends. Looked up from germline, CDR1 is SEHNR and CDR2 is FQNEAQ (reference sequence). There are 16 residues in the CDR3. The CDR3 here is CASSRGGGSYPYEQYF. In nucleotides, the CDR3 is TGTGCCAGCAGCCGAGGTGGGGGTTCTTACCCCTACGAGCAGTACTTC. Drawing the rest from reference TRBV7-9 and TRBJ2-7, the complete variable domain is DTGVSQNPRHKITKRGQNVTFRCDPISEHNRLYWYRQTLGQGPEFLTYFQNEAQLEKSRLLSDRFSAERPKGSFSTLEIQRTEQGDSAMYLCASSRGGGSYPYEQYFGPGTRLTVT.

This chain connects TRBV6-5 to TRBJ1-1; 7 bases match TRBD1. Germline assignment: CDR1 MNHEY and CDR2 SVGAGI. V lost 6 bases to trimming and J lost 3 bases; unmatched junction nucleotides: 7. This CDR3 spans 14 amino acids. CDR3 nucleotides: TGTGCCAGCAGGCTGGAAACAGGGGACACTGAAGCTTTCTTT. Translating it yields CASRLETGDTEAFF.

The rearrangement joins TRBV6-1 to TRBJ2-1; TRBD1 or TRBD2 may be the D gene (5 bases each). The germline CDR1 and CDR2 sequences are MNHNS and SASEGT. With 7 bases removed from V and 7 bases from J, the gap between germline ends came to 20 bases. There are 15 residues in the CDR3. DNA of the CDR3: TGTGCCAGCAAGGGGAGACCTCAGGGTGGAAATGAGCAGTTCTTC. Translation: CASKGRPQGGNEQFF.

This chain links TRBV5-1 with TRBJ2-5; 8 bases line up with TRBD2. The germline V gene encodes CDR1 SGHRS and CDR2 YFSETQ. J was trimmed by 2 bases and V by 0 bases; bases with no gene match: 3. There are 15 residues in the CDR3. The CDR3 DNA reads TGCGCCAGCAGCTTGGATGGGACTAGACAAGAGACCCAGTACTTC. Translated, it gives CASSLDGTRQETQYF.

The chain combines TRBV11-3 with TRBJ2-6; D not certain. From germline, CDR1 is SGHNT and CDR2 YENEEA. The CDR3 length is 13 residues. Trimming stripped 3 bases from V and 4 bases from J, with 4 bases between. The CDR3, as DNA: TGTGCCAGCAGCTTGTCCGGGGCCAACGTCCTGACTTTC. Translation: CASSLSGANVLTF.

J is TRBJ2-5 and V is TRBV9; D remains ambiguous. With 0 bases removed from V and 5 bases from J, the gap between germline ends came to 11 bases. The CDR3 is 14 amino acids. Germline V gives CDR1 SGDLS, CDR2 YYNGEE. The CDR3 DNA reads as TGTGCCAGCAGCGTAGGGACCACAAGGGAGACCCAGTACTTC. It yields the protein CASSVGTTRETQYF.

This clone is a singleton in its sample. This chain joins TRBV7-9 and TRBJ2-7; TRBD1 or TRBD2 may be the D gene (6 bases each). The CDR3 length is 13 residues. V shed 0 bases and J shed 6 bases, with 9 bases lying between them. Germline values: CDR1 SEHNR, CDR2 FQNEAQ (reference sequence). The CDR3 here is CASSLAGGGEQYF. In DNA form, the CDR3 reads TGTGCCAGCAGCTTAGCAGGAGGGGGCGAGCAGTACTTC.

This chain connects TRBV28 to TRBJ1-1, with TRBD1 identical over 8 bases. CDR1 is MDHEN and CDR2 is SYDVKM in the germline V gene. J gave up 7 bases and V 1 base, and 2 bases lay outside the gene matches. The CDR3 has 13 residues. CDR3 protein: CASSLSGTGEAFF. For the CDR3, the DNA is TGTGCCAGCAGTTTATCCGGGACAGGTGAAGCTTTCTTT.

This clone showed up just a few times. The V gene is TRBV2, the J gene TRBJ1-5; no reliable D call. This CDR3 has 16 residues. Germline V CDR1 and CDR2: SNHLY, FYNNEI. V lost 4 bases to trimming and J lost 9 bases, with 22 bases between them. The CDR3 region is CASSATQNHLYLPQHF. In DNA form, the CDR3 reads TGTGCCAGCAGTGCTACGCAGAACCACCTATATTTGCCCCAGCATTTT. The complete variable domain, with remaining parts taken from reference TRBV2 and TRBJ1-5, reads EPEVTQTPSHQVTQMGQEVILRCVPISNHLYFYWYRQILGQKVEFLVSFYNNEISEKSEIFDDQFSVERPDGSNFTLKIRSTKLEDSAMYFCASSATQNHLYLPQHFGDGTRLSIL.

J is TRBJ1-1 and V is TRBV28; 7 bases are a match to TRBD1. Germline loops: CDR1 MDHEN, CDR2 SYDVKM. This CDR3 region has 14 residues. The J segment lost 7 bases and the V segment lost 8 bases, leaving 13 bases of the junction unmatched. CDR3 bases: TGTGCCAGCGATGACCCCGGGACAGCGATTGAAGCTTTCTTT. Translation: CASDDPGTAIEAFF. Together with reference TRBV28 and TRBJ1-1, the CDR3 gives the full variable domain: DVKVTQSSRYLVKRTGEKVFLECVQDMDHENMFWYRQDPGLGLRLIYFSYDVKMKEKGDIPEGYSVSREKKERFSLILESASTNQTSMYLCASDDPGTAIEAFFGQGTRLTVV.

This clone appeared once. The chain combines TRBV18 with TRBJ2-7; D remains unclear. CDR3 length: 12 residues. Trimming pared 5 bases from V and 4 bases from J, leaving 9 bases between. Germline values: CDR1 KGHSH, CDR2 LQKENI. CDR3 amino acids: CASSTLEYEQYF. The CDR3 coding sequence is TGTGCCAGCTCAACCCTTGAGTACGAGCAGTACTTC.

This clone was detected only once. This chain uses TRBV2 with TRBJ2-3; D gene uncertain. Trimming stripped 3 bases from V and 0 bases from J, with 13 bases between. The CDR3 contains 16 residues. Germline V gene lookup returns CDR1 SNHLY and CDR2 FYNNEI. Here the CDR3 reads CASSDSARASTDTQYF. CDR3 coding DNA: TGTGCCAGCAGTGATTCGGCTAGGGCTAGCACAGATACGCAGTATTTT.

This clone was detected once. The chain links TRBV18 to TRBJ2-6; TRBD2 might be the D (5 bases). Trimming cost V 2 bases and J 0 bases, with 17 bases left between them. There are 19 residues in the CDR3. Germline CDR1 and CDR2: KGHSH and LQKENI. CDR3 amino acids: CASSPSFLSGLSGANVLTF. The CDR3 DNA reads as TGTGCCAGCTCACCATCTTTCCTAAGCGGTCTCTCTGGGGCCAACGTCCTGACTTTC.

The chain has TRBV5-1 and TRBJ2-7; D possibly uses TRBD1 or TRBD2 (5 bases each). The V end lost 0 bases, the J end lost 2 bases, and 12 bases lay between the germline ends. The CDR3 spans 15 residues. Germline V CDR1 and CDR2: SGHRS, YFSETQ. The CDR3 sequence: CASSLGDGSTYEQYF. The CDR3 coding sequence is TGCGCCAGCAGCTTGGGGGACGGCAGCACCTACGAGCAGTACTTC.

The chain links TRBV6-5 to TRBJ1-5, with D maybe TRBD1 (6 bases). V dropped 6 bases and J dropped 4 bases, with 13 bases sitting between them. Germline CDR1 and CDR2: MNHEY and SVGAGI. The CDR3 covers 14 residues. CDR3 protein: CASSRRDTNQPQHF. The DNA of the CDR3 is TGTGCCAGCAGCCGCCGGGACACTAATCAGCCCCAGCATTTT.

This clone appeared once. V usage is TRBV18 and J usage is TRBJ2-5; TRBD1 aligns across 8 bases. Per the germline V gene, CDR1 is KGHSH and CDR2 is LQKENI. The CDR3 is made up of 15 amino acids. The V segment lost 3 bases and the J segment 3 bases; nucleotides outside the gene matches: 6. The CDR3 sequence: CASSPRDRFEETQYF. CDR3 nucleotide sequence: TGTGCCAGCTCACCTCGGGACAGGTTTGAAGAGACCCAGTACTTC.

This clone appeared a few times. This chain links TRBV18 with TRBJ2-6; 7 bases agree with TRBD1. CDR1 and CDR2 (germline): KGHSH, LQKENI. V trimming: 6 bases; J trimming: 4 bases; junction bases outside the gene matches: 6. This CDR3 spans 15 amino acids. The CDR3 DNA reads TGTGCCAGCTCTATGACAGGGTACGGGGCCAACGTCCTGACTTTC. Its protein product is CASSMTGYGANVLTF.

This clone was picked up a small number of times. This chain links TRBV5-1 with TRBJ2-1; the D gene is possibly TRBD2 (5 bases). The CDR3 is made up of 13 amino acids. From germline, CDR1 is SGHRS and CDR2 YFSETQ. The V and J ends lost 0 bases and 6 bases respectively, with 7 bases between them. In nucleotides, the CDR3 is TGCGCCAGCAGCTTGGCTCTAGCCAATGAGCAGTTCTTC. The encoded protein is CASSLALANEQFF.

In nucleotides, the CDR3 is TGCAGCGTTGGCACTGCTAGCGGGAGACTGGAGCAGTACTTC. Translated: CSVGTASGRLEQYF. The rearrangement links TRBV29-1 to TRBJ2-7; TRBD2 agrees at 10 bases. The CDR3 totals 14 residues. Germline values: CDR1 SQVTM, CDR2 ANQGSEA. The V segment lost 4 bases and the J segment 7 bases; nucleotides outside the gene matches: 10.

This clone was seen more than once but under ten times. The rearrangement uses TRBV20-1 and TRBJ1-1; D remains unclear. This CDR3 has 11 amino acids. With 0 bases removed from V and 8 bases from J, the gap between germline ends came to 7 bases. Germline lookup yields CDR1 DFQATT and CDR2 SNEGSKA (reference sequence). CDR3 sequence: CSAREAYEAFF. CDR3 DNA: TGCAGTGCTAGAGAGGCGTACGAAGCTTTCTTT.